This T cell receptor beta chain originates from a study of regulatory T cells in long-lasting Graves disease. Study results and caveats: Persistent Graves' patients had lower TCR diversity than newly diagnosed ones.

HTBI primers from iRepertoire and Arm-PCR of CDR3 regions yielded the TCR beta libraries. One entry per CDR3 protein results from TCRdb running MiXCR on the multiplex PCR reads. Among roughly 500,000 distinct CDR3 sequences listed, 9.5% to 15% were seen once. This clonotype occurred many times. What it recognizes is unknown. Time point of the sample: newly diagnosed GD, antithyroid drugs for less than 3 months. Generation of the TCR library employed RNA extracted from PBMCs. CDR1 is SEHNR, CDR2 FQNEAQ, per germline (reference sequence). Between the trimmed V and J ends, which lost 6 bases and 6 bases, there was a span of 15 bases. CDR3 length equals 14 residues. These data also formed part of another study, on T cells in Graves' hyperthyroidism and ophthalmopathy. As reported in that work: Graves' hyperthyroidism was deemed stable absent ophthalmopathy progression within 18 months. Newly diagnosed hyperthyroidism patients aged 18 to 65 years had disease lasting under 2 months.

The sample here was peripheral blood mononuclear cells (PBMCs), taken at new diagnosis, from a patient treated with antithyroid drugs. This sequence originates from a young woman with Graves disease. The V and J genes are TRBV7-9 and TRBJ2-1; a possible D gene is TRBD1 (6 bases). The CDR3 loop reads CASSLPGQSNEQFF. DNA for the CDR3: TGTGCCAGCAGTCTTCCCGGACAGAGCAATGAGCAGTTCTTC.